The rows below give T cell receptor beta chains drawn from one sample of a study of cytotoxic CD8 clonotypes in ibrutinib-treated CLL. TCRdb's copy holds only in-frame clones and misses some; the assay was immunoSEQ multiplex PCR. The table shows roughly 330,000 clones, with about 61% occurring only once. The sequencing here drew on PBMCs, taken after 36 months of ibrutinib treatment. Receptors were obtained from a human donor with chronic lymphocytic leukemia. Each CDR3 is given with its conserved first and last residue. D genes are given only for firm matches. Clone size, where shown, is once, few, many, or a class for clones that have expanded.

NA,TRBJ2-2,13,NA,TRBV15,CASRATNTGELFF,TGTGCCAGCCGGGCAACGAACACCGGGGAGCTGTTTTTT
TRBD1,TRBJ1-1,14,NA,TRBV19,CASSIRTGYTEAFF,TGTGCCAGTAGTATTAGGACAGGGTACACTGAAGCTTTCTTT
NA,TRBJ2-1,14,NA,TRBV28,CASSYRVWSGEQFF,TGTGCCAGCAGTTACAGGGTTTGGAGTGGTGAGCAGTTCTTC
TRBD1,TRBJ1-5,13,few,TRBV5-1,CASSEQGNQPQHF,TGCGCCAGCAGCGAACAGGGGAATCAGCCCCAGCATTTT
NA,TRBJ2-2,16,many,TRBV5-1,CASSLVAGPNTGELFF,TGCGCCAGCAGCTTGGTAGCAGGGCCGAACACCGGGGAGCTGTTTTTT
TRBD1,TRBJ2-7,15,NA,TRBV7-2,CASSLATGTTYEQYF,TGTGCCAGCAGCTTAGCGACAGGGACGACCTACGAGCAGTACTTC
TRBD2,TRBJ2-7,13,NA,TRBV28,CASSRGEPYEQYF,TGTGCCAGCAGTCGGGGGGAGCCCTACGAGCAGTACTTC
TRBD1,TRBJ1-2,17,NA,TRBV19,CASSPLKGTGVRQGYTF,TGTGCCAGTAGTCCACTAAAGGGAACAGGGGTTCGTCAAGGCTACACCTTC
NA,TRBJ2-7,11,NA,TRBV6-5,CASSYSSEQYF,TGTGCCAGCAGTTACTCGTCCGAGCAGTACTTC
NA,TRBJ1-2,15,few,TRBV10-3,CAISVVEGGNYGYTF,TGTGCCATCAGTGTGGTGGAGGGGGGCAACTATGGCTACACCTTC
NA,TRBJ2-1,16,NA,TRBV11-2,CASSLVGGWDYNEQFF,TGTGCCAGCAGCTTAGTTGGGGGGTGGGACTACAATGAGCAGTTCTTC
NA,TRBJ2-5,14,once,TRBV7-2,CASSPRLGVKTQYF,TGTGCCAGCAGCCCCCGCCTAGGCGTTAAGACCCAGTACTTC
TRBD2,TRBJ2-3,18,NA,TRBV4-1,CASSQTSGRAHYTDTQYF,TGCGCCAGCAGCCAAACTAGCGGGAGGGCCCATTACACAGATACGCAGTATTTT
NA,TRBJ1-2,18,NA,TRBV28,CASSLLRASGRRNYGYTF,TGTGCCAGCAGTTTATTAAGGGCGTCAGGGAGAAGAAACTATGGCTACACCTTC
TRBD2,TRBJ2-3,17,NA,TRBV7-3,CASSLLAGGLGTDTQYF,TGTGCCAGCAGCTTATTAGCGGGGGGGCTCGGTACAGATACGCAGTATTTT
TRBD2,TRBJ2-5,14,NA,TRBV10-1,CASSEWTSRETQYF,TGCGCCAGCAGTGAGTGGACTAGCCGGGAGACCCAGTACTTC
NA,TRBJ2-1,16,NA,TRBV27,CASSIEKGGPNNEQFF,TGTGCCAGCAGTATTGAGAAGGGGGGGCCCAACAATGAGCAGTTCTTC
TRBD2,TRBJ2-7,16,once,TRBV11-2,CASSLTSGERIYEQYF,TGTGCCAGCAGCCTAACTAGCGGGGAACGGATCTACGAGCAGTACTTC
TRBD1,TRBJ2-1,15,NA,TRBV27,CASSFGQGDYNEQFF,TGTGCCAGCAGTTTCGGACAGGGGGACTACAATGAGCAGTTCTTC
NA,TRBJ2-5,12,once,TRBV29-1,CSATPGGLGQYF,TGCAGCGCCACTCCCGGCGGCCTGGGCCAGTACTTC
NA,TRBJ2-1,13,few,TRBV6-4,CASSVYRSNEQFF,TGTGCCAGCAGCGTCTACAGGTCCAATGAGCAGTTCTTC
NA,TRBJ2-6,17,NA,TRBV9,CASSGPLGESGANVLTF,TGTGCCAGCAGCGGCCCCCTAGGAGAGTCTGGGGCCAACGTCCTGACTTTC
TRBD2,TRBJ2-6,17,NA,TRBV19,CASSRTSGSTGANVLTF,TGTGCCAGTAGTAGAACTAGCGGGAGTACTGGGGCCAACGTCCTGACTTTC
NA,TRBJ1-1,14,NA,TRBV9,CASSGRVRDTEAFF,TGTGCCAGCAGCGGCAGGGTAAGAGACACTGAAGCTTTCTTT
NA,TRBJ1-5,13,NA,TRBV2,CASSDSWGQPQHF,TGTGCCAGCAGTGACTCATGGGGTCAGCCCCAGCATTTT
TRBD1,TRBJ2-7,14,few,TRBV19,CASSTGQGTYEQYF,TGTGCCAGTAGTACCGGACAGGGGACCTACGAGCAGTACTTC
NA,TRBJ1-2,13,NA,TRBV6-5,CASSYSGTQWRTF,TGTGCCAGCAGTTATTCCGGGACCCAATGGAGGACCTTC
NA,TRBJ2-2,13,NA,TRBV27,CASSLPGTGELFF,TGTGCCAGCAGTTTACCTGGCACCGGGGAGCTGTTTTTT
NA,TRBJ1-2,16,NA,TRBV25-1,CASRPLRGRTNYGYTF,TGTGCCAGCAGACCTTTGCGGGGCAGAACTAACTATGGCTACACCTTC
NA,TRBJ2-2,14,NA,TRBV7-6,CASSSIPGAWELFF,TGTGCCAGCAGTTCAATTCCCGGGGCCTGGGAGCTGTTTTTT
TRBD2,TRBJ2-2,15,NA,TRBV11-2,CASSFSGSNTGELFF,TGTGCCAGCAGCTTTAGCGGGTCTAACACCGGGGAGCTGTTTTTT
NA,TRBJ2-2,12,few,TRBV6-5,CASTGFTGELFF,TGTGCCAGCACCGGGTTCACCGGGGAGCTGTTTTTT
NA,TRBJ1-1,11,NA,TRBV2,CASRTTTEAFF,TGTGCCAGCAGGACGACCACTGAAGCTTTCTTT
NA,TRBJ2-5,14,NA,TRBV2,CASTGQPGDRAQYF,TGTGCCAGTACGGGCCAGCCGGGGGATCGGGCCCAGTACTTC
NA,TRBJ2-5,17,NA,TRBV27,CASNALNRVGRQETQYF,TGTGCCAGCAACGCTTTAAACAGGGTAGGGAGGCAAGAGACCCAGTACTTC
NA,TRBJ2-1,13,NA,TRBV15,CATSREGVNEQFF,TGTGCCACCAGCCGAGAGGGCGTAAATGAGCAGTTCTTC
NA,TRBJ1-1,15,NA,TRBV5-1,CASSLGSGMNTEAFF,TGCGCCAGCAGCTTAGGGTCAGGGATGAACACTGAAGCTTTCTTT
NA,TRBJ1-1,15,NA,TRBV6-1,CASSERLLPNTEAFF,TGTGCCAGCAGTGAAAGGTTACTCCCGAACACTGAAGCTTTCTTT
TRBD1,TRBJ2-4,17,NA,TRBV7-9,CASSFIGNRGAKNIQYF,TGTGCCAGCAGCTTTATCGGGAACAGGGGAGCCAAAAACATTCAGTACTTC
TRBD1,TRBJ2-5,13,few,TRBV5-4,CASSRDRGETQYF,TGTGCCAGCAGCAGAGACAGGGGCGAGACCCAGTACTTC
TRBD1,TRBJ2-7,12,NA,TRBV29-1,CSAGQGAYEQYF,TGCAGCGCCGGACAGGGGGCTTACGAGCAGTACTTC
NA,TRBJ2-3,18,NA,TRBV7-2,CASSFFPQGTGSTDTQYF,TGTGCCAGCAGCTTTTTCCCTCAGGGTACGGGATCCACAGATACGCAGTATTTT
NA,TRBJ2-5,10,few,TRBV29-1,CSVGGETQYF,TGCAGCGTTGGGGGAGAGACCCAGTACTTC
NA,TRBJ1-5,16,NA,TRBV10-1,CASSEGEDYSNQPQHF,TGCGCCAGCAGTGAGGGAGAAGACTATAGCAATCAGCCCCAGCATTTT
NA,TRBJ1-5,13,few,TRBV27,CASSWRGNQPQHF,TGTGCCAGCAGTTGGAGGGGTAATCAGCCCCAGCATTTT
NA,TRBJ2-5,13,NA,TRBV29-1,CSVATRLQETQYF,TGCAGCGTAGCGACTCGTTTACAAGAGACCCAGTACTTC
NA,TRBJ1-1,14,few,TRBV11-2,CASTLVGAGSEAFF,TGTGCCAGCACTCTAGTAGGTGCAGGTAGTGAAGCTTTCTTT
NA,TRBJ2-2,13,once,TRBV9,CASTLTSTGELFF,TGTGCCAGCACCCTAACTAGCACCGGGGAGCTGTTTTTT
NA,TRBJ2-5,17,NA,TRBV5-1,CASSLDPGRGDQETQYF,TGCGCCAGCAGCTTGGACCCTGGCAGGGGCGACCAAGAGACCCAGTACTTC
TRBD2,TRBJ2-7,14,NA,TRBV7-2,CASRKTSAAGEQYF,TGTGCCAGCAGAAAAACTAGCGCCGCTGGGGAGCAGTACTTC
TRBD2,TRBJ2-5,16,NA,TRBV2,CASRELAGGQQETQYF,TGTGCCAGCAGGGAACTAGCGGGGGGGCAACAAGAGACCCAGTACTTC
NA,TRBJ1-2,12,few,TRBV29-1,CSVEEESYGYTF,TGCAGCGTTGAAGAAGAGTCCTATGGCTACACCTTC
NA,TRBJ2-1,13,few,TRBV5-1,CASSLSGDNEQFF,TGCGCCAGCAGCCTCTCTGGGGACAATGAGCAGTTCTTC
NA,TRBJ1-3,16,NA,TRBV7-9,CASSPGGAPSGNTIYF,TGTGCCAGCAGTCCGGGTGGGGCTCCGTCTGGAAACACCATATATTTT
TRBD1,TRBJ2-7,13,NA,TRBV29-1,CSVRGQGGNEQYF,TGCAGCGTCCGAGGACAGGGTGGCAACGAGCAGTACTTC
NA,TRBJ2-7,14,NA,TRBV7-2,CASSLVADNYEQYF,TGTGCCAGCAGCTTAGTAGCGGACAACTACGAGCAGTACTTC
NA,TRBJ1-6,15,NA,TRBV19,CASSILVGPNSPLHF,TGTGCCAGTAGTATTCTGGTGGGGCCCAATTCACCCCTCCACTTT